What follows are 6 T cell receptor beta chains derived from one specimen sequenced in a study of blood T cell repertoires in COVID-19. Here immunoSEQ multiplex PCR was the method, and the copy in TCRdb shows in-frame clones only, minus some. The sample consists of 250,000 to 350,000 clones, 70% to 90% of them appearing once. The material sequenced was PBMCs or T cells enriched from blood (not recorded which). These receptors all stem from a woman between 40 and 55 years old who had recovered from COVID-19.

There are a few counts of this clone. The rearrangement uses TRBV19 and TRBJ1-1; D may be TRBD1 (5 bases). Per germline, CDR1 LNHDA and CDR2 SQIVND (reference sequence). V was cut by 3 bases and J by 3 bases, with 17 bases left in between. The CDR3 is 16 amino acids. For the CDR3, the DNA is TGTGCCAGTAGTATCAGATTCAAGACAGCACACACTGAAGCTTTCTTT. Protein: CASSIRFKTAHTEAFF.

V usage is TRBV2 and J usage is TRBJ1-4; 10 bases agree with TRBD1. The CDR3 is made up of 14 amino acids. Germline assignment: CDR1 SNHLY and CDR2 FYNNEI. Trimming removed 4 bases from V and 8 bases from J; junction bases left unmatched: 4. DNA for the CDR3: TGTGCCAGCAGTGGCGGGACAGGGGTGGAAAAACTGTTTTTT. It yields the protein CASSGGTGVEKLFF. The full variable domain, with the rest looked up from reference TRBV2 and TRBJ1-4, is EPEVTQTPSHQVTQMGQEVILRCVPISNHLYFYWYRQILGQKVEFLVSFYNNEISEKSEIFDDQFSVERPDGSNFTLKIRSTKLEDSAMYFCASSGGTGVEKLFFGSGTQLSVL.

This clone was seen a few times. CDR3 DNA: TGTGCCAGCAGTGAAGATTGGAGCGGTTATTACGAGCAGTACTTC. Amino acid sequence: CASSEDWSGYYEQYF. V gene TRBV6-1 combines with J gene TRBJ2-7; perhaps TRBD2 as D (5 bases). Germline CDR1 reads MNHNS; CDR2 reads SASEGT. V was trimmed by 1 base and J by 4 bases, leaving 14 bases between them. This CDR3 is built from 15 residues.

V usage is TRBV11-2 and J usage is TRBJ1-2; 10 nucleotides agree with TRBD1. This CDR3 has 17 amino acids. The V and J ends lost 3 bases and 0 bases, in that order; junction bases with no gene match: 7. Germline CDR1 and CDR2: SGHAT and FQNNGV. The DNA for the CDR3 is TGTGCCAGCAGCTTTGGGGACAGGGGCCTAGCTAACTATGGCTACACCTTC. Translating it yields CASSFGDRGLANYGYTF.

The chain employs TRBV5-1 and TRBJ2-3; no firm D call. Germline-derived CDR1 and CDR2 are SGHRS and YFSETQ. Between the trimmed V and J ends, which lost 1 base and 4 bases, there was a span of 7 bases. The CDR3 is 13 residues long. The CDR3 here is CASSLLLADTQYF. Here the CDR3 DNA reads TGCGCCAGCAGCTTGTTGTTAGCAGATACGCAGTATTTT.

The rearrangement links TRBV5-8 to TRBJ1-5; D unresolved. This CDR3 has 13 residues. Trimming cost V 2 bases and J 2 bases, with 5 bases left between them. Germline CDR1 is SGHTS and CDR2 is YDEGEE. CDR3 sequence (DNA): TGTGCCAGCAGCTTAACAGGCAATCAGCCCCAGCATTTT. It codes for CASSLTGNQPQHF.